This T cell receptor (beta chain) was retrieved from a study of OX40 agonist ivuxolimab in advanced cancers. Study conclusions and caveats: The work left the antigen specificity of expanded peripheral T cells undetermined.

Clones were sequenced by immunoSEQ multiplex PCR, and TCRdb holds only the in-frame ones, with some missing. The sample lists 35,000 to 45,000 clones, around 89% occurring once. Deletions cut 8 bases from V and 1 base from J, with 8 bases between. Germline loops: CDR1 SNHLY, CDR2 FYNNEI. This CDR3 has 12 residues. Patients with a history of autoimmune disease or on systemic immunosuppression were excluded. With respect to this clone: Its antigen remains unidentified.

Sequencing was performed on CD4+ or CD8+ T cells sorted from blood, taken in a trial of the OX40 agonist ivuxolimab. This TCR was recovered from an adult with an advanced solid tumor such as melanoma, head and neck, liver or kidney cancer. V usage is TRBV2 and J usage is TRBJ1-2; no clear D. CDR3 in amino acids: CASVNSNYGYTF. The CDR3 DNA reads as TGTGCCAGCGTTAACAGTAACTATGGCTACACCTTC.